This T cell receptor (beta chain) derives from a study of shared clonotypes between healthy human individuals. Assay execution proceeded at the deep level. In replicate PCRs of sorted subsets, about 200 ng DNA, approximately 30,000 T cell genomes, was used. Libraries were prepared by immunoSEQ multiplex PCR; TCRdb keeps only in-frame clonotypes and omits some of them. The sample carries 650,000 to 800,000 clones, 92% recorded once. CDR1 is MNHNY and CDR2 is SVGAGI in the germline V gene (reference sequence). The V gene lost 6 bases and the J gene lost 0 bases, with 15 bases spanning the gap. CDR3 length equals 15 residues. Overall study results and limits: Depth was large, yet rarefaction showed that sorted-subset sequencing was incomplete. Clonotypes shared by all four sorted-subset donors had higher generation probabilities than non-shared clonotypes.

CD8 cells classed as naive were CD45RO-negative and positively selected for CCR7, excluding terminally differentiated effector memory CD45RA+ cells. A word on this clone: Its target is not known.

Sequencing input: naive CD8+ T cells sorted from blood. This TCR was sampled from a young man in good health. The chain carries TRBV6-6 and TRBJ2-7; D remains ambiguous. The CDR3 sequence: CASRKTVTSSYEQYF. The DNA for the CDR3 is TGTGCCAGCAGGAAGACTGTCACAAGCTCCTACGAGCAGTACTTC.